The rows below give T cell receptor beta chains drawn from one sample of a study of T-cell reconstitution after alpha-beta-depleted transplantation in children. MiXCR, applied by TCRdb to the PCR reads, yields one record per CDR3 protein. This table has about 110,000 distinct CDR3 sequences, 5% to 7% appearing once. Material: PBMCs, mostly from graft donor cells, obtained 360 days after TCRalphabeta/CD19-depleted stem cell transplant. These receptors were obtained from a male patient between 2 and 10 years old who had a stem cell transplant for acute lymphoblastic leukemia, so the T cells may come from the graft donor. Each CDR3 is given with its conserved first and last residue. The order of the fields is CDR3 protein, CDR3 DNA, D gene, V gene, clone size, J gene. The D gene is left open where the match is weak. Only part of the rows carry a size: once, few, many, or a class if the clone is expanded.

CDR3: CASSLGDFTEAFF; DNA: TGTGCCAGCAGCTTGGGGGACTTCACTGAAGCTTTCTTT; D: .; V: TRBV5-4; size: many; J: TRBJ1-1
CDR3: CASGPGGRGAPDTQYF; DNA: TGTGCCAGCGGTCCAGGTGGCAGGGGGGCACCAGATACGCAGTATTTT; D: .; V: TRBV7-2; size: few; J: TRBJ2-3
CDR3: CASSPRTSGSTNTQYF; DNA: TGTGCCAGCAGCCCCCGGACTAGCGGGAGTACGAATACGCAGTATTTT; D: TRBD2; V: TRBV7-9; size: many; J: TRBJ2-3
CDR3: CAAQGGYNEQFF; DNA: TGTGCCGCCCAGGGGGGTTACAATGAGCAGTTCTTC; D: .; V: TRBV6-6; size: many; J: TRBJ2-1
CDR3: CASSIAFRTYNEQFF; DNA: TGTGCCAGTAGTATAGCGTTTCGAACCTACAATGAGCAGTTCTTC; D: .; V: TRBV19; size: few; J: TRBJ2-1
CDR3: CSARGRDRGEKLFF; DNA: TGCAGTGCTAGGGGCCGGGACAGGGGGGAAAAACTGTTTTTT; D: TRBD1; V: TRBV20-1; size: .; J: TRBJ1-4
CDR3: CASSLVGYYEQYF; DNA: TGTGCCAGCAGCTTAGTTGGGTACTACGAGCAGTACTTC; D: .; V: TRBV7-9; size: many; J: TRBJ2-7
CDR3: CASSVYREDTQYF; DNA: TGTGCCAGCAGTGTCTACAGGGAAGATACGCAGTATTTT; D: .; V: TRBV28; size: few; J: TRBJ2-3
CDR3: CASSYWVVDTQYF; DNA: TGTGCCAGCAGTTACTGGGTCGTGGATACGCAGTATTTT; D: .; V: TRBV6-2/TRBV6-3; size: few; J: TRBJ2-3
CDR3: CAITESTDGYEQYF; DNA: TGTGCCATCACGGAGTCGACGGACGGGTACGAGCAGTACTTC; D: .; V: TRBV10-3; size: few; J: TRBJ2-7
CDR3: CASINWGDGEQYF; DNA: TGTGCCAGCATCAACTGGGGGGACGGGGAGCAGTACTTC; D: .; V: TRBV12-3/TRBV12-4; size: many; J: TRBJ2-7
CDR3: CASSSTGGNEQFF; DNA: TGTGCCAGCAGCTCGACGGGGGGCAATGAGCAGTTCTTC; D: TRBD2; V: TRBV6-1; size: many; J: TRBJ2-1
CDR3: CAISESSDSTDTQYF; DNA: TGTGCCATCAGTGAGTCCTCGGACAGCACAGATACGCAGTATTTT; D: .; V: TRBV10-3; size: many; J: TRBJ2-3
CDR3: CASSQTGGPFYEQYF; DNA: TGCGCCAGCAGCCAGACAGGGGGGCCTTTCTACGAGCAGTACTTC; D: TRBD1; V: TRBV4-3; size: .; J: TRBJ2-7